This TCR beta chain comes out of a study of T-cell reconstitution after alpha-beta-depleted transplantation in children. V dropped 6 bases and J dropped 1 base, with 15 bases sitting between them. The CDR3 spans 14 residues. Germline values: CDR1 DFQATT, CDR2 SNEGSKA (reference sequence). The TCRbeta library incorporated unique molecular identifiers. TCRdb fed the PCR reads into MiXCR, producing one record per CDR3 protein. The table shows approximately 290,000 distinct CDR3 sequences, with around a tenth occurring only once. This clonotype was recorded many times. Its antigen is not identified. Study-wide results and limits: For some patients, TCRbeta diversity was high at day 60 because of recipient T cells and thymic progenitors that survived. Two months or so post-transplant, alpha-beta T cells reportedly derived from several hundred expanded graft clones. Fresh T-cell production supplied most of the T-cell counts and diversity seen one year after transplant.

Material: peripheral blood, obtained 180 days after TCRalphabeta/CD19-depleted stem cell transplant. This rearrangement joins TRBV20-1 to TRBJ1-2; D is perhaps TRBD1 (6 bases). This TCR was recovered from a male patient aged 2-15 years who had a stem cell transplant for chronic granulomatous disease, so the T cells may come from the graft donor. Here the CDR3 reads CSAAGTLYNYGYTF. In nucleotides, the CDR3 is TGCAGTGCGGCCGGGACATTATATAACTATGGCTACACCTTC.